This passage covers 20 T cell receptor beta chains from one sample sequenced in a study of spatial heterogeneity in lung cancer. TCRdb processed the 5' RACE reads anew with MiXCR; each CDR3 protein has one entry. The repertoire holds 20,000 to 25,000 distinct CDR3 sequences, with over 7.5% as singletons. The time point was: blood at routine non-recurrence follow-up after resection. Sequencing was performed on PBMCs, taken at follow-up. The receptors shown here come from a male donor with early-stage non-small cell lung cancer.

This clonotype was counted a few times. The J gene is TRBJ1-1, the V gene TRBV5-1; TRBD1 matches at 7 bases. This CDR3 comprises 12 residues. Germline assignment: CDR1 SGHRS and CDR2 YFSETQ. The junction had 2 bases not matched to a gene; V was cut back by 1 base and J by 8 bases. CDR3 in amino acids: CASSLSGQEAFF. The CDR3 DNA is TGCGCCAGCAGCTTGTCGGGACAGGAAGCTTTCTTT.

The CDR3 DNA reads TGTGCCAGCAGCTTATTGCCGGGACCCTACTCCTACGAGCAGTACTTC. Translating gives CASSLLPGPYSYEQYF. The chain joins TRBV3-1 to TRBJ2-7; perhaps D is TRBD1 or TRBD2 (5 bases each). V was trimmed by 5 bases and J by 0 bases, leaving 17 bases between them. CDR1 is LGHDT, CDR2 YNNKEL, per germline (reference sequence). The CDR3 loop spans 16 amino acids.

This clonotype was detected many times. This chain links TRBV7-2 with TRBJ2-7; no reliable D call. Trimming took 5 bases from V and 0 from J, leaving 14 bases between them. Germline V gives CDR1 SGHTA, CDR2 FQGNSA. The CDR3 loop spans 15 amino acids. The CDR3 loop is CASSLALTGSYEQYF. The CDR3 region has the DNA TGTGCCAGCAGCCTGGCACTGACGGGCTCCTACGAGCAGTACTTC. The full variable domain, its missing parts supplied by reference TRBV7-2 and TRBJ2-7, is GAGVSQSPSNKVTEKGKDVELRCDPISGHTALYWYRQSLGQGLEFLIYFQGNSAPDKSGLPSDRFSAERTGGSVSTLTIQRTQQEDSAVYLCASSLALTGSYEQYFGPGTRLTVT.

In DNA, the CDR3 is TGTGCCAGCACTAGGGTGGGGCTGATCACAGATACGCAGTATTTT. This translates into CASTRVGLITDTQYF. This chain connects TRBV5-6 to TRBJ2-3; tentatively, D is TRBD1 (5 bases). This CDR3 contains 15 residues. Germline CDR1 reads SGHDT; CDR2 reads YYEEEE. V lost 6 bases to trimming and J lost 2 bases, with 16 bases between them.

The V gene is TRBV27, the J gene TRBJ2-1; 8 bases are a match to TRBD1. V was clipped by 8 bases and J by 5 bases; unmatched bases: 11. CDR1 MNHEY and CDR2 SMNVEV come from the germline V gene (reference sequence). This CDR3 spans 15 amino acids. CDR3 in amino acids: CASWGIQGAHNEQFF. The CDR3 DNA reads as TGTGCCAGCTGGGGGATCCAGGGGGCTCACAATGAGCAGTTCTTC.

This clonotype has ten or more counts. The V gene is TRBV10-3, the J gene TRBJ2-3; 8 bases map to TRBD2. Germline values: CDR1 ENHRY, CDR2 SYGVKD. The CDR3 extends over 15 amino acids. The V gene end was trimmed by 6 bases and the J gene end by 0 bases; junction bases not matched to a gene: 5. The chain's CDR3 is CAIRGQRGSTDTQYF. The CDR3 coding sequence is TGTGCCATCAGAGGGCAGCGGGGGAGCACAGATACGCAGTATTTT.

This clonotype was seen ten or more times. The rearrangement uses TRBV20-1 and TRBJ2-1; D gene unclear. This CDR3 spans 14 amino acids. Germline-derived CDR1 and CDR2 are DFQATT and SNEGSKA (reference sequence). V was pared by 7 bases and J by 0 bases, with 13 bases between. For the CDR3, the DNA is TGCAGTGTCCCTATCCTTAGCTCCTACAATGAGCAGTTCTTC. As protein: CSVPILSSYNEQFF.

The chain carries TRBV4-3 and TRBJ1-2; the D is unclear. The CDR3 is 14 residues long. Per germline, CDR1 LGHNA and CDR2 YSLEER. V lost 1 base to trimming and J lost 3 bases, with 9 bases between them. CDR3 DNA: TGCGCCAGCAGCCAAGTGGTCGACCACTATGGCTACACCTTC. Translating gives CASSQVVDHYGYTF.

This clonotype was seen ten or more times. The DNA for the CDR3 is TGCAGCGTTCGGACTAGCGAATACCAAGAGACCCAGTACTTC. Translation: CSVRTSEYQETQYF. The chain combines TRBV29-1 with TRBJ2-5; TRBD2 agrees at 9 bases. From germline, CDR1 is SQVTM and CDR2 ANQGSEA. The CDR3 is 14 residues long. The trim removed 5 bases at V and 0 bases at J, leaving 4 bases unmatched. Filled out from reference TRBV29-1 and TRBJ2-5, the complete variable domain reads SAVISQKPSRDICQRGTSLTIQCQVDSQVTMMFWYRQQPGQSLTLIATANQGSEATYESGFVIDKFPISRPNLTFSTLTVSNMSPEDSSIYLCSVRTSEYQETQYFGPGTRLLVL.

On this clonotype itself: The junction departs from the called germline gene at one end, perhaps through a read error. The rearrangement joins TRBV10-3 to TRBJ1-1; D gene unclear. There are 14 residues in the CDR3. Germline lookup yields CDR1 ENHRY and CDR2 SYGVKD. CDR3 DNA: TGTGCGATCAAGGAAGAACAGACGAACACTGAAGCTTTCTTT. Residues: CAIKEEQTNTEAFF.

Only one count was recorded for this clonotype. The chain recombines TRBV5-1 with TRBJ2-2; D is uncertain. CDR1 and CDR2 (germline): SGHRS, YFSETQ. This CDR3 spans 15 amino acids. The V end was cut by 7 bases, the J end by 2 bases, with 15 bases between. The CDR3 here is CASCVGSHNTGELFF. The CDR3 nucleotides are TGCGCCAGCTGCGTTGGATCCCATAACACCGGGGAGCTGTTTTTT.

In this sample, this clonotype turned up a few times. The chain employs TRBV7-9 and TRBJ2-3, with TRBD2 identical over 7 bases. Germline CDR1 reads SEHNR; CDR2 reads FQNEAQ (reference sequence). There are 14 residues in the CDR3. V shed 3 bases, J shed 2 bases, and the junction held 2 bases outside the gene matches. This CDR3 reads CASSLSGATDTQYF. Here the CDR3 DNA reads TGTGCCAGCAGCTTGAGCGGGGCCACAGATACGCAGTATTTT.

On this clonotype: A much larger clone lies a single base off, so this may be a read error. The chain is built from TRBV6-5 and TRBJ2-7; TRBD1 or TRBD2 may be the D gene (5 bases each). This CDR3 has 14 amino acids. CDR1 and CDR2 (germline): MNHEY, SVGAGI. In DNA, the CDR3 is TGTGCCAGCAGGTGGGGCAGGGAGTCCTACGAGCACTACTTC. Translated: CASRWGRESYEHYF.

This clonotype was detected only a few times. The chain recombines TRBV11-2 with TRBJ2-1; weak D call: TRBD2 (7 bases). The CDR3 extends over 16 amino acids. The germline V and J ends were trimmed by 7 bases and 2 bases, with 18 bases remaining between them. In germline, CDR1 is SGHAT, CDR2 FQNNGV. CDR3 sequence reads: CASTLSGGRTYNEQFF. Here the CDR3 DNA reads TGTGCCAGCACCCTCTCCGGGGGGCGGACCTACAATGAGCAGTTCTTC.

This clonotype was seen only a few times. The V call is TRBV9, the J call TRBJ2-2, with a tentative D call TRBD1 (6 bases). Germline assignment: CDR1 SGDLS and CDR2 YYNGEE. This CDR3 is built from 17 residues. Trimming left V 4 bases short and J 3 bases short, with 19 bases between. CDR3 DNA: TGTGCCAGCAGCACTATCAACAGGGTTCGGGACACCGGGGAGCTGTTTTTT. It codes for CASSTINRVRDTGELFF.

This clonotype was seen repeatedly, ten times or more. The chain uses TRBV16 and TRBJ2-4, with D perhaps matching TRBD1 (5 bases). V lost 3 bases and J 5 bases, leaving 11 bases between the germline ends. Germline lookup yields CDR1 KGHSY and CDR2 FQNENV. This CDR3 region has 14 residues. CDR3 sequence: CASSQSWGENIQYF. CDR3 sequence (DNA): TGTGCCAGCAGCCAGAGTTGGGGCGAAAACATTCAGTACTTC.

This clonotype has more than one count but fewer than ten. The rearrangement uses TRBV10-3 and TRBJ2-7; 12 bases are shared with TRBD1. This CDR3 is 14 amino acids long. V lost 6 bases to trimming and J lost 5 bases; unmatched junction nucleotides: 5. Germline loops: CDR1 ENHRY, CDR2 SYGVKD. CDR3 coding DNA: TGTGCCATCAGGCCGGGACAGGGGGCTGACGAGCAGTACTTC. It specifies CAIRPGQGADEQYF.

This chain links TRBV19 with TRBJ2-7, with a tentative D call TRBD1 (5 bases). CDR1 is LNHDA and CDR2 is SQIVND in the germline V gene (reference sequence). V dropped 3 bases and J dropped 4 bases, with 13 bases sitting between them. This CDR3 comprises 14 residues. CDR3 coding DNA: TGTGCCAGTAGTATTGCCAGGGCGACTTACGAGCAGTACTTC. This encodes CASSIARATYEQYF.

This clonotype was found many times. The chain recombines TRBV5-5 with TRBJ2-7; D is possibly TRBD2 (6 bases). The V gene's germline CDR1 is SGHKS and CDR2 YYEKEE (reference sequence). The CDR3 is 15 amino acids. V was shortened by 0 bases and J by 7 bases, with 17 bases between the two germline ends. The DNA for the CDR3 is TGTGCCAGCAGCTTGGCCCTAGCGCTCCAGCGTGAGCAGTACTTC. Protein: CASSLALALQREQYF.

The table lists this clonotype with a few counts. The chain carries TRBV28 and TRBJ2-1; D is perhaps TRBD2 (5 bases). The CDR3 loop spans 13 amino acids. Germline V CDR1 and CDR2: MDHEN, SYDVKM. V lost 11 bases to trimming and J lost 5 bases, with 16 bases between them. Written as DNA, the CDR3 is TGTGCCTTCTCTGGGAGTGGAGACAATGAGCAGTTCTTC. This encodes CAFSGSGDNEQFF.